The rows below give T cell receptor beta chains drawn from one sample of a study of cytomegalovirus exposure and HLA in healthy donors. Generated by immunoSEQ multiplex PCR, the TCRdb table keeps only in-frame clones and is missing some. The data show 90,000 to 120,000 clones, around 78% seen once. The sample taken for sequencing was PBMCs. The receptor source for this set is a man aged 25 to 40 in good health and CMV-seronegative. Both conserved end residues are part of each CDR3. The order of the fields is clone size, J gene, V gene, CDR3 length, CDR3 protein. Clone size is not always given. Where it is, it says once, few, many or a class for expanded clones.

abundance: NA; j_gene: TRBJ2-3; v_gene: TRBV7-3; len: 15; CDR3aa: CASSLLAVGTDTQYF
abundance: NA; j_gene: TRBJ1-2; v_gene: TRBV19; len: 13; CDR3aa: CASNRQQSYGYTF
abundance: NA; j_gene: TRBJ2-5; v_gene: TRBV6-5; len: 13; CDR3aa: CASSYSVGGTQYF
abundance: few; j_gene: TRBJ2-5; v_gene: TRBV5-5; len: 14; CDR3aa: CASSELAGGETQYF
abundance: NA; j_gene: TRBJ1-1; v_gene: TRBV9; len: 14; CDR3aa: CASSVGEGWTEAFF
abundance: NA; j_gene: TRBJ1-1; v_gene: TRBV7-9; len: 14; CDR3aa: CASSPGTGAAEAFF
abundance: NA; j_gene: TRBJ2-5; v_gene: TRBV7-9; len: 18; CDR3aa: CASSPRQGSSGQQETQYF
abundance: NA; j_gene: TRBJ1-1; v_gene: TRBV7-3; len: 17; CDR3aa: CASSFGPRTGSSTEAFF
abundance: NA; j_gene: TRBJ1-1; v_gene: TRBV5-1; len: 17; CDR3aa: CASSLFSGTGKNTEAFF
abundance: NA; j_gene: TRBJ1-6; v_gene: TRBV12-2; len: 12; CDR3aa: CARYRANSPLHF
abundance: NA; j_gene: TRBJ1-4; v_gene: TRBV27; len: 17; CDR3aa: CASSSRPPGFVNEKLFF
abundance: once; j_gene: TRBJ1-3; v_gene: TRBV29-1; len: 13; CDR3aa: CSVEMWEGNTIYF
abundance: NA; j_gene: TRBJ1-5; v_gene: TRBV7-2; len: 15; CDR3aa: CASSLARGLGQPQHF
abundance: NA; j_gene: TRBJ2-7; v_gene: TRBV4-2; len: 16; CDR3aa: CASSQALAGGPSEQYF
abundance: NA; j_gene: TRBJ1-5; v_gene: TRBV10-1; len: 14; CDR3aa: CASTRGNGNQPQHF
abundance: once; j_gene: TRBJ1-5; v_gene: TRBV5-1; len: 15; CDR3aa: CASSSGQGNNQPQHF
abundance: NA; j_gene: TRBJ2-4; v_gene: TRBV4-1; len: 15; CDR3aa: CASSQEGGARNIQYF
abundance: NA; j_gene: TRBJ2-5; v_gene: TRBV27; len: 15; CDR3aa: CASSPTSGVGETQYF
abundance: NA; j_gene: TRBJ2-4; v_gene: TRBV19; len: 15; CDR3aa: CASSMTGGTKNIQYF
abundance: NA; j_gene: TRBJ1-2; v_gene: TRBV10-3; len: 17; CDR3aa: CAISVEGVALANYGYTF
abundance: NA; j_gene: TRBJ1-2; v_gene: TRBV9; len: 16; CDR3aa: CASSFPSAGAGYGYTF